This TCR beta chain emerged from a study of cytomegalovirus exposure and HLA in healthy donors (dated by TCRdb to 2015 to 2018). In terms of the full investigation: According to an earlier analysis of a few hundred of the donors, about 180 million T cells yielded 90 million to 140 million unique TCR beta sequences and more than 250 Gb of sequence data. Approximately 310 gigabases of sequencing data and approximately 80 million unique TCR sequences were included in an early release covering roughly 700 HLA-typed donors. Of the roughly 400 genotyped donors, 80% to 90% were placed in the genetic ancestry cluster associated with self-reported Caucasian donors. The study was designed to test whether signatures of past pathogen exposure could be identified by cataloging public T cell receptors. The T cell repertoires of around 730 subjects were profiled by immunosequencing and related to cytomegalovirus serostatus. Besides the first cohort of approximately 670 subjects, a separate validation cohort made up of 120 different subjects was used. High-throughput TCR immunosequencing, statistical association of individual TCRs with disease status, and machine learning were combined to predict cytomegalovirus infection status. To study patterns of TCR occurrence, a later analysis re-analyzed previously published TCR beta repertoires from 600 to 750 donors and added high-resolution HLA genotyping. In the later analysis, no new phenotypic data were used to find candidate immune exposures; instead, reliance was placed on TCR beta sequences and their occurrence across donors. To decide whether each TCR beta V gene segment behaved as functional or pseudogenic, an earlier analysis of 587 of the donors relied on high-throughput TCR beta sequencing. Donor age, sex, ethnicity and CMV serostatus were collected together with the repertoire data. A later genetic analysis used genome-wide SNP genotypes for about three fifths of the roughly 700 donors, treating that subset as a discovery cohort. All discovery cohort repertoires had been generated on a single sequencing platform. Both class I and class II loci were covered by HLA typing, at four-digit resolution. The number of typed donors differed by locus: roughly 629-640 for A, B, C, DRB1 and DQB1; approximately 520 for DQA1; some 590 for DPA1; and around 490 for DPB1. About five DR-DQ haplotypes were treated as single units for association and clustering because of strong linkage in the cohort. Among 300 to 500 genotyped donors of the cohort, an average of around 250,000 unique TCR beta nucleotide sequences was sequenced per donor, of which 15% to 20% were non-productive. Results the study describes overall, beyond this receptor: In an earlier analysis of more than 500 of the donors, most TCR beta V segments appeared in productive rearrangements about 90% or about 30% of the time, broadly matching IMGT annotations. In a later genetic analysis, fewer N-insertions in productive TCRs were reported among donors in an Asian-associated ancestry cluster than the approximately 670-donor mean. Because the 87-base-pair reads could not distinguish some IMGT-functional V segments, including TRBV6-2 and TRBV6-3, those segments were excluded. A few of the identified cytomegalovirus-associated TCR beta chains were confirmed in vitro to be specific for cytomegalovirus antigens. A later analysis found that TCR association rates varied across HLA loci, with DRB1 alleles showing the most associated TCRs and HLA-C alleles the fewest. A group of highly shared sequence variants was considered likely to be a technical artifact of the sequencing pipeline. A further reported finding was that TCR beta sequences accurately predicted the HLA-A and HLA-B alleles for most subjects in the first cohort. A later analysis reported that several top co-occurrence clusters appeared linked to parvovirus B19, influenza, CMV and Epstein-Barr virus. The classifier was reported to diagnose cytomegalovirus status with high specificity and sensitivity in both the original and validation cohorts. Immune exposure information for the cohort was limited to CMV serostatus. Because HLA typing was missing for some donors at each locus, association tests included only the typed subset. Because counts were too low, 15 or so rarely observed V segments, including chromosome 9 orphons, were excluded from the earlier analysis of a few hundred of the donors. At a false discovery rate of 0.05, a later analysis linked some 17,000 TCR beta sequences to specific HLA alleles. Sequencing depth was assumed to be roughly uniform across donors in the presence/absence analyses, though that assumption may not hold. Across donors, most TCR sequences were observed very rarely, whereas some public TCRs were present in many individuals. Compared with equally common non-associated chains, HLA-associated TCR beta chains in a later analysis were more clonally expanded and had lower generation probabilities. In this cohort, only TCR beta chains were sequenced, and detectable features were limited by the absence of alpha or paired-chain data. It was suggested by the authors that the approach could potentially be generalized to other disease states and immunological phenotypes. A total of 150 to 200 TCR beta chains were listed by the study as associated with cytomegalovirus. A later analysis found that most CMV-associated TCR beta chains appeared HLA-restricted, with HLA associations seemingly driven largely by CMV exposure. When HLA alleles, especially DR and DQ, strongly co-occurred, attributing TCR associations to individual alleles was difficult. Linkage disequilibrium might explain the correlated functional status among segregating V segments, but an unknown experimental factor could not be excluded. V-gene and J-gene trimming of TCR beta chains was associated with a missense DCLRE1C variant in a later genetic analysis, and the association was replicated in an independent cohort.

A word on this clone: Its antigen specificity is not known. Base qualities are not at hand, and no much larger clone is one base apart.

The V end loses 7 bases and the J end loses 7 bases, and a stretch of 19 bases separates them. From a lookup of the germline V gene, CDR1 and CDR2 are SNHLY and FYNNEI. From the cysteine up to the phenylalanine, the CDR3 has a length of 14 residues. Just CDR3 DNA is preserved here, 42 bases in frame from base 1. Receptors were amplified or captured by the immunoSEQ multiplex PCR assay. For the multiplex PCR, a mixture combining 60 forward primers for TCR Vbeta segments and 13 reverse primers for TCR Jbeta segments was used. A multiplex PCR assay on genomic DNA amplified the CDR3 region of rearranged TCR beta genes. The Illumina HiSeq System was used to sequence the amplified TCR beta libraries as 87-base-pair reads. The original pipeline was this. Across the 670 or so repertoires, a later analysis counted 80 million or so unique TCR beta chains, 9 million to 14 million of which were shared by at least two donors. Raw reads were error-corrected and collapsed into unique sequences with a nearest-neighbor algorithm that merged closely related sequences to remove PCR and sequencing errors. CDR3 sequences were aligned to IMGT reference sequences to assign V, D and J gene segments. Each retained sequence needed at least a six-nucleotide match to both a V gene segment and a J gene segment. A rearrangement was called productive if the CDR3 had no stop codons and remained in frame with V and J, and every other rearrangement was called non-productive. CDR3 was defined according to IMGT convention as the region running from the second conserved V-encoded cysteine to the conserved J-encoded phenylalanine. Sequences without an unambiguous match to a single V gene segment were excluded from the earlier analysis of about 630 of the donors. In an earlier analysis of about 590 of the donors, a V segment was called functional when productive rearrangements were above 56.7%, and segregating when the standard deviation between donors exceeded 5%. A statistical classification framework was built for diagnosing cytomegalovirus status from the catalog of TCR beta chain sequences. V and J gene assignment, in a later analysis, came from comparing TCR nucleotide sequences with IMGT/GENE-DB human TR gene sequences. Using the TCRdist pipeline, a later analysis assigned CDR3 sequences along with most-parsimonious VDJ recombination scenarios. In a later analysis, each TCR beta chain was defined by its CDR3 amino acid sequence together with its V-gene family, and reads without a unique V-gene family were excluded. To address suspected cross-contamination and a sequencing artifact, a later analysis removed over 500 highly shared, low-generation-probability nucleotide sequences. In a later analysis, a clonal expansion index for each public chain was calculated from normalized within-repertoire ranks of inferred template counts. A later analysis computed generation probabilities with a VDJ recombination model fitted to out-of-frame rearrangements, and checked the results against IGoR. In a later analysis, TCR-TCR, TCR-HLA and TCR-CMV co-occurrence was scored with hypergeometric tests, and a repertoire-size bias correction was applied to TCR pairs. False discovery rates were estimated in a later analysis by permuting HLA or CMV assignments 20 times. In a later analysis, co-occurring TCRs were grouped with DBSCAN, and TCRdist sequence similarity was added when clustering was performed within HLA-allele-positive subsets. Co-occurrence clustering excluded repertoires with fewer than 30,000 or more than 120,000 public chains, plus five with anomalous nucleotide sharing. TCRdb holds this immuneACCESS table with in-frame rearrangements only. Some clones are missing; in checked studies, unresolved V genes explain under half, and the rest has no known cause. V and J calls plus clone size are reproduced from that table; the DNA served to infer D and trimming. Within this sample are over 200,000 clones, with more than 75% of them counted one time only. Together, the top ten hold around 1.4% of the sample.

The cohort consisted of approximately 690 healthy bone marrow donors. At the time of sampling, every cohort member was nominally healthy, though immune exposures that went unrecorded were likely present. CMV serostatus was recorded as positive for 250 to 300 and negative for about 55% of the 666 cohort members, whereas no CMV serostatus was recorded for the donor in question. A peripheral blood sample was provided by each donor, and peripheral blood mononuclear cells were used for TCR beta sequencing. The Qiagen DNeasy Blood Extraction Kit was used to extract genomic DNA from the blood cell samples.

The sequence was collected from a human donor in good health. The sample consisted of PBMCs. The chain couples TRBV2 to TRBJ1-2; the D gene cannot be named for sure. The CDR3 protein: CASIRTYVSGGYTF. The DNA sequence reads TGTGCCAGCATTCGAACTTATGTTTCGGGTGGCTACACCTTC.